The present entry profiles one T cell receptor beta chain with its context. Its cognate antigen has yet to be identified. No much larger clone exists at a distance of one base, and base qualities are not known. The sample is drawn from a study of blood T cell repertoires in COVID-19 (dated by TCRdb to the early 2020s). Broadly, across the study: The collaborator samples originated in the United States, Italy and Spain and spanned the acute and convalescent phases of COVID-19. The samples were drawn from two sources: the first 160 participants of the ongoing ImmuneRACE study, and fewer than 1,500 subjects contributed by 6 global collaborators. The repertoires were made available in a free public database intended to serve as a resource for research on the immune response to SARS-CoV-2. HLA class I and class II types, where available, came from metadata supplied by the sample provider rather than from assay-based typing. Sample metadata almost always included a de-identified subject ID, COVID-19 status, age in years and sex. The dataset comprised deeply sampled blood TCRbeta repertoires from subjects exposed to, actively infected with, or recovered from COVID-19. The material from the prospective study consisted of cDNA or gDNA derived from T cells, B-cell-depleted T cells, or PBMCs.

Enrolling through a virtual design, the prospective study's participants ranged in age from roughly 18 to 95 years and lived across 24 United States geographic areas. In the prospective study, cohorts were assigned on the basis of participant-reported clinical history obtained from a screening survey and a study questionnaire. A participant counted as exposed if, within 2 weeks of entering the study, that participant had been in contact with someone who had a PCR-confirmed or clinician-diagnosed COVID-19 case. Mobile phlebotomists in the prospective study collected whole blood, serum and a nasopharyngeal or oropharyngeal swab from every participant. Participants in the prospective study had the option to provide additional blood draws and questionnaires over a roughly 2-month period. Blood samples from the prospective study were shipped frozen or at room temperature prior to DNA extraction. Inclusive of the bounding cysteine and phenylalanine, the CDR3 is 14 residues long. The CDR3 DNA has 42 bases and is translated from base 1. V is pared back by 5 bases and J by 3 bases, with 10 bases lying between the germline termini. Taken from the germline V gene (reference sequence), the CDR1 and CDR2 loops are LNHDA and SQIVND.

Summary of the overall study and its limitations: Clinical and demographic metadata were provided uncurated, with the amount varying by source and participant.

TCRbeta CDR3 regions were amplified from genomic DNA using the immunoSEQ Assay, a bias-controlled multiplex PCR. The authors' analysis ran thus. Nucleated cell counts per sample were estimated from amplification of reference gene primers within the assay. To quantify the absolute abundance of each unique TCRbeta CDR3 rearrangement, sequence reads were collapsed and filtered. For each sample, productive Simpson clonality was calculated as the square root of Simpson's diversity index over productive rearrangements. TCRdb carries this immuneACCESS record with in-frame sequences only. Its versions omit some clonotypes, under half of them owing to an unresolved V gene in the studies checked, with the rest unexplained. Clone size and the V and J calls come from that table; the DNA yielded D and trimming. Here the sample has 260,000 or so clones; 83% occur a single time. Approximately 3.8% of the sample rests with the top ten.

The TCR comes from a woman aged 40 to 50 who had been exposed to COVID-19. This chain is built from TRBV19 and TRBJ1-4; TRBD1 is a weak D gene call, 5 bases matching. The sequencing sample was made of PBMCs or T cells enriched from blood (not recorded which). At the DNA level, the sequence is TGTGCCAGTAGTCCCAGGGTGGCTAATGAAAAACTGTTTTTT. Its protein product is CASSPRVANEKLFF.